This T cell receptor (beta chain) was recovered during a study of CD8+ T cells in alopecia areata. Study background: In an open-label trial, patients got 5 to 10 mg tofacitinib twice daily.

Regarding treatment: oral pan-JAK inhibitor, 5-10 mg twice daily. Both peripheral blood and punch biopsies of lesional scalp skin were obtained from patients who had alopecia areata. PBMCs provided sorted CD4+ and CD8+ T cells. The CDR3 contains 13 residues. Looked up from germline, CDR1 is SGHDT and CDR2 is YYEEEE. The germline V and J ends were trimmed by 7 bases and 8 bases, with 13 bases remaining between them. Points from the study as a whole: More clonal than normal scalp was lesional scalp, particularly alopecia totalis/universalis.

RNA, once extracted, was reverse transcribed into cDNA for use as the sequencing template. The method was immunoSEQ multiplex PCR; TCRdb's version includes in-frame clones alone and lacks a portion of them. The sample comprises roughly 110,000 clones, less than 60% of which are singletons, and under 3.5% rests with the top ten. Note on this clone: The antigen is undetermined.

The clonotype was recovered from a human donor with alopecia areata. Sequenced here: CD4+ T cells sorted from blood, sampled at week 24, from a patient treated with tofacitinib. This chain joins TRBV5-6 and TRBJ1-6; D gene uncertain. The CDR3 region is CASAVYSHSPLHF. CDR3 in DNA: TGTGCCAGCGCCGTCTACAGCCATTCACCCCTCCACTTT. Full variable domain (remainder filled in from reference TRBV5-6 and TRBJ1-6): DAGVTQSPTHLIKTRGQQVTLRCSPKSGHDTVSWYQQALGQGPQFIFQYYEEEERQRGNFPDRFSGHQFPNYSSELNVNALLLGDSALYLCASAVYSHSPLHFGNGTRLTVT.